These 29 T cell receptor beta chains were all obtained from the same sample, sequenced in a study of cytomegalovirus exposure and HLA in healthy donors. With 60 Vbeta and 13 Jbeta primers, the PCR was carried out. Some clones are missing from TCRdb's copy, which holds only in-frame ones; the method was immunoSEQ multiplex PCR. This table holds about 200,000 clones, roughly 80% found once. The sequenced sample was PBMCs. These receptors were taken from a man aged 50-59 years in good health and CMV-seronegative.

This clone was picked up one time. This CDR3 is CASSPRWAGGNEQFF. CDR3 sequence (DNA): TGTGCCAGCAGCCCCCGGTGGGCGGGAGGGAATGAGCAGTTCTTC. V gene TRBV9 combines with J gene TRBJ2-1, with 9 bases matching TRBD2. This CDR3 has 15 residues. Germline assignment: CDR1 SGDLS and CDR2 YYNGEE. Trimming cost V 4 bases and J 7 bases; bases outside gene matches: 9.

V is TRBV6-5 and J is TRBJ2-7, with 10 positions matching TRBD1. V shed 8 bases and J 4 bases; nucleotides not matched to a gene: 2. This CDR3 is 12 amino acids long. Germline CDR1 and CDR2: MNHEY and SVGAGI. The CDR3 here is CASGDRGYEQYF. In DNA form, the CDR3 reads TGTGCCAGCGGGGACAGGGGATACGAGCAGTACTTC.

The rearrangement links TRBV6-5 to TRBJ1-5; maybe TRBD1 (5 bases). V lost 7 bases and J 4 bases, leaving 11 bases between the germline ends. CDR3 length: 13 amino acids. Germline CDR1 is MNHEY and CDR2 is SVGAGI. The CDR3 reads CASTPGGNQPQHF. In DNA form, the CDR3 reads TGTGCCAGCACCCCTGGGGGGAATCAGCCCCAGCATTTT.

This clone has just one count. This chain links TRBV30 with TRBJ1-1; possible D gene TRBD1, 5 bases. The CDR3 runs to 14 residues. Per germline, CDR1 GTSNPN and CDR2 SVGIG (reference sequence). The ends were cut back, 1 base at V and 1 base at J, with 10 bases in the middle. The CDR3 here is CAWSGIQGNTEAFF. The CDR3 nucleotides read TGTGCCTGGAGTGGAATTCAGGGGAACACTGAAGCTTTCTTT.

The rearrangement joins TRBV27 to TRBJ2-7; TRBD2 matches at 10 bases. J was trimmed by 2 bases and V by 7 bases; bases with no gene match: 11. The CDR3 length is 16 residues. Germline V gene lookup returns CDR1 MNHEY and CDR2 SMNVEV (reference sequence). In nucleotides, the CDR3 is TGTGCCAGCACCCCCCTTGGGAGCGGGAGGGCCTACGAGCAGTACTTC. It codes for CASTPLGSGRAYEQYF.

The V call is TRBV6-6, the J call TRBJ2-5, with TRBD1 as a possible D gene (7 bases). The end of the DNA fits TRBJ2-7 better, so the J call may be wrong. This CDR3 is built from 14 residues. Germline CDR1 is MNHNY and CDR2 is SVGAGI (reference sequence). The chain's CDR3 is CASSPGGLSYEQYF. CDR3 DNA: TGTGCCAGCAGCCCAGGGGGGCTCAGTTACGAGCAGTACTTC.

This clone is a singleton in its sample. V is TRBV7-9 and J is TRBJ2-1; 11 positions match TRBD2. Germline CDR1 is SEHNR and CDR2 is FQNEAQ (reference sequence). V lost 0 bases to trimming and J lost 3 bases; unmatched junction nucleotides: 10. This CDR3 has 19 residues. The chain's CDR3 is CASSLAAGMGLADYNEQFF. In nucleotides, the CDR3 is TGTGCCAGCAGCTTAGCCGCAGGAATGGGACTAGCGGACTACAATGAGCAGTTCTTC. Complete variable domain (other parts from reference TRBV7-9 and TRBJ2-1): DTGVSQNPRHKITKRGQNVTFRCDPISEHNRLYWYRQTLGQGPEFLTYFQNEAQLEKSRLLSDRFSAERPKGSFSTLEIQRTEQGDSAMYLCASSLAAGMGLADYNEQFFGPGTRLTVL.

The gene calls are TRBV14 and TRBJ2-5, with 8 nucleotides matching TRBD1. Germline values: CDR1 SGHDN, CDR2 FVKESK. V lost 4 bases and J lost 5; bases outside the gene matches: 6. The CDR3 covers 14 residues. The CDR3 sequence is CASSLTGAGETQYF. CDR3 sequence (DNA): TGTGCCAGCAGCCTGACAGGGGCTGGGGAGACCCAGTACTTC.

The chain combines TRBV4-2 with TRBJ1-1; D is perhaps TRBD1 (5 bases). Germline lookup yields CDR1 LGHNA and CDR2 YNFKEQ. This CDR3 region has 15 residues. Between the trimmed V and J ends, which lost 1 base and 1 base, there was a span of 10 bases. DNA of the CDR3: TGTGCCAGCAGCCAAGTTTGGACACCGAACACTGAAGCTTTCTTT. It yields the protein CASSQVWTPNTEAFF.

The chain carries TRBV5-1 and TRBJ2-1; TRBD2 agrees at 10 bases. V trimming: 7 bases; J trimming: 9 bases; junction bases outside the gene matches: 4. The CDR3 sequence is 12 residues long. Per the germline V gene, CDR1 is SGHRS and CDR2 is YFSETQ. Here the CDR3 reads CASQREGSEQFF. The CDR3 nucleotides are TGCGCCAGCCAGCGGGAGGGCAGTGAGCAGTTCTTC.

V and J are TRBV14 and TRBJ2-7; 7 bases align to TRBD2. CDR3 length: 15 residues. The trim removed 0 bases at V and 2 bases at J, leaving 4 bases unmatched. Looked up from germline, CDR1 is SGHDN and CDR2 is FVKESK. In nucleotides, the CDR3 is TGTGCCAGCAGCCAAGATAGGGCGGGAGCCTACGAGCAGTACTTC. This encodes CASSQDRAGAYEQYF.

This clone is a singleton in its sample. This chain connects TRBV28 to TRBJ1-1; D remains ambiguous. The CDR3 contains 15 residues. Looked up from germline, CDR1 is MDHEN and CDR2 is SYDVKM. V was clipped by 6 bases and J by 0 bases, with 14 bases between them. CDR3 residues: CASSPPTNLNTEAFF. DNA for the CDR3: TGTGCCAGCAGCCCTCCCACAAATTTGAACACTGAAGCTTTCTTT.

The V call is TRBV19, the J call TRBJ1-5, with 7 bases matching TRBD1. Germline V gives CDR1 LNHDA, CDR2 SQIVND (reference sequence). With 7 bases clipped from V and 6 bases from J, the junction kept 12 bases outside the gene matches. This CDR3 region has 15 residues. In DNA, the CDR3 is TGTGCCAGTATTCAATCCCAGGGGGTCGGTCAGCCCCAGCATTTT. This sequence encodes CASIQSQGVGQPQHF.

The chain has TRBV9 and TRBJ2-3; 11 bases map to TRBD2. The CDR3 is 17 amino acids. The V segment lost 3 bases and the J segment 4 bases; nucleotides outside the gene matches: 10. CDR1 is SGDLS and CDR2 is YYNGEE in the germline V gene. This chain's CDR3 is CASSGGPGLAEADTQYF. For the CDR3, the DNA is TGTGCCAGCAGCGGGGGCCCGGGACTAGCGGAGGCAGATACGCAGTATTTT.

This clone was observed once. CDR3 protein: CASSDAQGDEQYF. DNA of the CDR3: TGCGCCAGCAGTGACGCTCAGGGGGACGAGCAGTACTTC. This sequence joins TRBV10-2 and TRBJ2-7; 7 bases line up with TRBD1. The CDR3 contains 13 residues. V lost 3 bases, J lost 5 bases, and 4 bases stayed unmatched. Germline V lookup: CDR1 WSHSY, CDR2 SAAADI.

This chain links TRBV7-8 with TRBJ2-1; TRBD2 matches 8 bases. The CDR3 loop spans 14 amino acids. Germline assignment: CDR1 SGHVS and CDR2 FQNEAQ. V lost 8 bases, J lost 7 bases, and 10 bases stayed unmatched. The CDR3 protein is CASAVREGRNEQFF. The CDR3 bases are TGTGCCAGCGCCGTCCGGGAGGGCCGGAATGAGCAGTTCTTC.

This chain connects TRBV5-1 to TRBJ2-5, with D perhaps TRBD1 (5 bases). The V end was cut by 0 bases, the J end by 7 bases, with 13 bases between. The CDR3 loop spans 14 amino acids. Germline lookup yields CDR1 SGHRS and CDR2 YFSETQ. Written as DNA, the CDR3 is TGCGCCAGCAGCTTGGAACAGGCGGAAGGGACCCAGTACTTC. It encodes CASSLEQAEGTQYF.

The genes are TRBV30 and TRBJ1-1, with D possibly being TRBD1 (6 bases). This CDR3 is built from 13 residues. CDR1 is GTSNPN and CDR2 is SVGIG in the germline V gene (reference sequence). V lost 0 bases and J lost 5, with 10 bases in between. The chain's CDR3 is CAWSVRGATEAFF. The CDR3 nucleotides are TGTGCCTGGAGTGTTCGGGGGGCAACTGAAGCTTTCTTT.

About this clone: The sample holds other DNA sequences that translate to the same CDR3. The chain is built from TRBV27 and TRBJ2-1; TRBD2 matches 9 bases. This CDR3 comprises 15 residues. Germline CDR1 and CDR2: MNHEY and SMNVEV (reference sequence). The ends lost 3 bases at V and 0 bases at J; junction bases unmatched: 0. This CDR3 is CASSFSGSSYNEQFF. The CDR3 DNA reads as TGTGCCAGCAGTTTTAGCGGGAGCTCCTACAATGAGCAGTTCTTC.

This chain connects TRBV5-5 to TRBJ2-7; D possibly corresponds to TRBD2 (5 bases). The ends were cut back, 7 bases at V and 0 bases at J, with 17 bases in the middle. The length of the CDR3 is 15 residues. CDR1 is SGHKS, CDR2 YYEKEE, per germline (reference sequence). The CDR3 DNA sequence: TGTGCCAGCCACCAATATAGCGTCATCTCCTACGAGCAGTACTTC. This codes for CASHQYSVISYEQYF.

This clone has just a few counts. As DNA, the CDR3 is TGTGCCAGCAGCGTGGGGGGAACTAATGAAAAACTGTTTTTT. Translated, it gives CASSVGGTNEKLFF. This chain joins TRBV9 and TRBJ1-4; D possibly corresponds to TRBD1 (5 bases). CDR3 size: 14 residues. V shed 2 bases and J shed 1 base, with 6 bases lying between them. Per germline, CDR1 SGDLS and CDR2 YYNGEE.

The chain uses TRBV28 and TRBJ2-2, with TRBD2 matching over 8 bases. CDR1 is MDHEN and CDR2 is SYDVKM in the germline V gene. CDR3 size: 15 residues. V was clipped by 5 bases and J by 6 bases; unmatched bases: 8. CDR3 in DNA: TGTGCCAGCAGTCCCGCCGGGACTAGAGCCGGGGAGCTGTTTTTT. Residues: CASSPAGTRAGELFF.

Only a few counts were recorded for this clone. The chain combines TRBV5-1 with TRBJ1-3; maybe TRBD1 (6 bases). V was clipped by 4 bases and J by 0 bases, with 14 bases between them. This CDR3 is built from 16 residues. CDR1 is SGHRS and CDR2 is YFSETQ in the germline V gene. This CDR3 reads CASSREGGRSGNTIYF. The CDR3 DNA reads TGCGCCAGCAGCCGGGAGGGGGGACGCTCTGGAAACACCATATATTTT.

In nucleotides, the CDR3 is TGTGCCACCAGCAGAGCTAGACAGGGGGATAGCAATCAGCCCCAGCATTTT. Translated: CATSRARQGDSNQPQHF. V is TRBV15 and J is TRBJ1-5; 9 bases agree with TRBD1. This CDR3 contains 17 residues. Losses at the gene ends were 1 base for V and 0 bases for J; bases not matched to a gene: 4. From germline, CDR1 is LNHNV and CDR2 YYDKDF (reference sequence).

The chain joins TRBV2 to TRBJ2-3; 9 bases line up with TRBD2. Germline CDR1 and CDR2: SNHLY and FYNNEI. The CDR3 covers 15 residues. V shed 5 bases, J shed 4 bases, and the junction held 7 bases outside the gene matches. The CDR3 sequence is CASSLAGVVADTQYF. DNA of the CDR3: TGTGCCAGCAGTTTAGCGGGAGTCGTTGCAGATACGCAGTATTTT. The full variable domain, completed using reference TRBV2 and TRBJ2-3, is EPEVTQTPSHQVTQMGQEVILRCVPISNHLYFYWYRQILGQKVEFLVSFYNNEISEKSEIFDDQFSVERPDGSNFTLKIRSTKLEDSAMYFCASSLAGVVADTQYFGPGTRLTVL.

V gene TRBV7-9 combines with J gene TRBJ2-3, with D maybe TRBD2 (5 bases). The germline V gene encodes CDR1 SEHNR and CDR2 FQNEAQ (reference sequence). Between the trimmed V and J ends, which lost 3 bases and 7 bases, there was a span of 14 bases. The CDR3 consists of 14 residues. CDR3 sequence (DNA): TGTGCCAGCAGCTTCGGGCTAGCAGGAAATACGCAGTATTTT. It codes for CASSFGLAGNTQYF.

CDR3: CASSPRTRARGEQFF. CDR3 sequence (DNA): TGTGCCAGCAGCCCCAGGACTAGAGCGCGGGGTGAGCAGTTCTTC. The J gene is TRBJ2-1, the V gene TRBV6-5; 7 bases line up with TRBD2. Per the germline V gene, CDR1 is MNHEY and CDR2 is SVGAGI. The CDR3 runs to 15 residues. Trimming took 6 bases from V and 9 from J; bases not matched to a gene: 14.

The rearrangement links TRBV7-9 to TRBJ2-7; tentative D call: TRBD1 (5 bases). Trimming left V 5 bases short and J 5 bases short, with 22 bases between. The CDR3 runs to 16 residues. Germline V gives CDR1 SEHNR, CDR2 FQNEAQ (reference sequence). Written as DNA, the CDR3 is TGTGCCAGCAGCCTAGAACACGCAGGGTTTGAAAACGAGCAGTACTTC. It specifies CASSLEHAGFENEQYF.

As regards this clone: A junction end diverges from the germline sequence, so it may reflect a read error. The CDR3 reads CSSSSFGGARTGELFF. In DNA, the CDR3 is TGTTCCAGCAGCTCTTTCGGGGGGGCAAGGACCGGGGAGCTGTTTTTT. V and J are TRBV7-9 and TRBJ2-2; TRBD2 matches 8 bases. The V gene's germline CDR1 is SEHNR and CDR2 FQNEAQ (reference sequence). This CDR3 comprises 16 residues. The full variable domain, in which reference TRBV7-9 and TRBJ2-2 provide the parts outside the CDR3, is DTGVSQNPRHKITKRGQNVTFRCDPISEHNRLYWYRQTLGQGPEFLTYFQNEAQLEKSRLLSDRFSAERPKGSFSTLEIQRTEQGDSAMYLCSSSSFGGARTGELFFGEGSRLTVL.